This T cell receptor (beta chain) stems from a study of blood T cell repertoires in COVID-19. Authors' analysis steps: Reference gene primers were amplified, and this amplification served to estimate nucleated cell counts. Profiling relied on immunoSEQ multiplex PCR, and the TCRdb table lists in-frame clones only, not all of them. V, J and clone size are taken as reported in that table, and D and trimming were inferred from the DNA itself. The table lists about 180,000 clones, approximately 85% of them singletons. Across 20 to 25 US areas, participants ranged in age from about 18 to 100 years. Assignments of participants to cohorts depended upon their own reported clinical history. The clonotype originates from a man aged 35 to 55 who had recovered from COVID-19. The material sequenced was PBMCs or T cells enriched from blood (not recorded which).

CDR3 in DNA: TGTGCCACCAGTGACCCAGGGACTAGCGGGGGGAATGAGCAGTTCTTC. Amino acids: CATSDPGTSGGNEQFF. The V and J genes are TRBV24-1 and TRBJ2-1, with 15 bases identical to TRBD2. From germline, CDR1 is KGHDR and CDR2 SFDVKD. Losses at the gene ends were 4 bases for V and 7 bases for J; bases not matched to a gene: 4. CDR3 size: 16 residues.